This is a list of T cell receptor beta chains from one sample in a study of human T cells and chemical hapten exposure. Each CDR3 protein gets one entry after TCRdb re-called the RACE reads with MiXCR. In the table there are 65,000 to 85,000 distinct CDR3 sequences, 10% of which are singletons. Sequenced material: whole blood, taken in connection with sensitization to the hapten diphenylcyclopropenone (DPC). All receptors derive from a woman aged 50 to 60 with alopecia areata. Some clones in this sample may be carry-over from other donors' samples. CDR3s include the opening cysteine and the closing phenylalanine or tryptophan. D genes are given only for firm matches. Not all rows give a size; the values are once, few, many and, for expanded clones, a class.

V gene	D gene	clone size	J gene	CDR3 DNA	CDR3 protein
TRBV18	NA	NA	TRBJ1-5	TGTGCCAGCTCACCGACAGGTCAGGGGCAGCCCCAGCATTTT	CASSPTGQGQPQHF
TRBV7-6	TRBD2	many	TRBJ2-3	TGTGCCAGCAGCTTAGGTACTAGCGGGGTCACAGATACGCAGTATTTT	CASSLGTSGVTDTQYF
TRBV29-1	NA	NA	TRBJ1-4	TGCAGCGTTGAAGTCACGACGGGCGAAAAACTGTTTTTT	CSVEVTTGEKLFF
TRBV28	NA	many	TRBJ1-5	TGTGCCAGCAGTTTACCCGTAGAGCCCCAGCATTTT	CASSLPVEPQHF
TRBV19	TRBD2	NA	TRBJ2-7	TGTGCCAGTAGTCCGAGCGGGAGGATGCACGAGCAGTACTTC	CASSPSGRMHEQYF
TRBV24-1	NA	many	TRBJ2-1	TGTGCCACCAGTGTTGACTCCTTTGAGCAGTTCTTC	CATSVDSFEQFF
TRBV29-1	NA	NA	TRBJ1-4	TGCAGCGTCGTATTGGGGGCTAATGAAAAACTGTTTTTT	CSVVLGANEKLFF
TRBV7-2	TRBD2	NA	TRBJ2-7	TGTGCCAGCAGCTTAAGTCCCGGACTAGCGGTCGAGCAGTACTTC	CASSLSPGLAVEQYF
TRBV21-1	NA	NA	TRBJ2-7	TGTGCCAGCAGCAAAAAATCCACAGGGGCTGAATCCTACGAGCAGTACTTC	CASSKKSTGAESYEQYF
TRBV11-2	NA	many	TRBJ2-5	TGTGCCAGCAGCTTAGACGGAGGACAACAAGAGACCCAGTACTTC	CASSLDGGQQETQYF
TRBV18	TRBD1	NA	TRBJ2-2	TGTGCCAGCTCACCACCGGGACAGGTCCCAACCGGGGAGCTGTTTTTT	CASSPPGQVPTGELFF
TRBV12-3/TRBV12-4	TRBD2	few	TRBJ2-5	TGTGCCAGCAGTCCCCCCCGAGTAGCGGGAGGGCCGGTGGAGACCCAGTACTTC	CASSPPRVAGGPVETQYF
TRBV15	TRBD2	many	TRBJ2-1	TGTGCCACCAGCCCGAATGTAGCGGGAGGGGGAGGCTCTGAAGTGCAGTTCTTC	CATSPNVAGGGGSEVQFF
TRBV19	NA	few	TRBJ2-3	TGTGCCAGTAGTATAGATAGTGGCAGACGGACAGATACGCAGTATTTT	CASSIDSGRRTDTQYF
TRBV30	NA	few	TRBJ1-1	TGTGCCTGGAGGGCTCGGACCTTAACAGGGCTTGAAGCTTTCTTT	CAWRARTLTGLEAFF
TRBV11-3	NA	few	TRBJ2-7	TGTGCCAGCAGCTTATCGCCCTGGGAGCAGTACTTC	CASSLSPWEQYF
TRBV28	NA	NA	TRBJ2-7	TGTGCCAGCATTGGGCAGGGCGCGTACGAGCAGTACTTC	CASIGQGAYEQYF
TRBV18	TRBD1	NA	TRBJ1-3	TGTGCCAGCTCATTCACAGGGGCCGCCTCTGGAAACACCATATATTTT	CASSFTGAASGNTIYF
TRBV28	NA	few	TRBJ1-5	TGTGCCAGCAGTGTGACGATCAATCAGCCCCAGCATTTT	CASSVTINQPQHF
TRBV5-4	NA	many	TRBJ1-5	TGTGCCAGCAGCTTGGCCGCGGGTCAGCCCCAGCATTTT	CASSLAAGQPQHF
TRBV7-9	NA	NA	TRBJ2-2	TGTGCCAGCAGCAGCGAATGGACACGGGGCACCGGGGAGCTGTTTTTT	CASSSEWTRGTGELFF
TRBV28	NA	NA	TRBJ2-7	TGTGCCAGCAACCCATCAGGGAGCGCCTACGAGCAGTACTTC	CASNPSGSAYEQYF
TRBV30	NA	NA	TRBJ1-6	TGTGCCTGGAGTCCATCGGGACGGTCTAATTCACCCCTCCACTTT	CAWSPSGRSNSPLHF
TRBV18	NA	NA	TRBJ1-1	TGTGCCAGCTCACCAACCTCCGGGCTCCCTGAAGCTTTCTTT	CASSPTSGLPEAFF
TRBV6-2/TRBV6-3	NA	many	TRBJ1-5	TGTGCCAGCAGTTACGTAGCGGGGCCCCAGCATTTT	CASSYVAGPQHF
TRBV12-3/TRBV12-4	NA	many	TRBJ1-1	TGTGCCAGCAATCTGGGACACTCCAACACTGAAGCTTTCTTT	CASNLGHSNTEAFF
TRBV5-1	NA	few	TRBJ2-1	TGCGCCAGCAGCTGGACAGTTTACAATGAGCAGTTCTTC	CASSWTVYNEQFF
TRBV5-1	TRBD1	NA	TRBJ1-5	TGCGCCAGCAGCTTGACAGGGGACTTCGATCAGCCCCAGCATTTT	CASSLTGDFDQPQHF
TRBV20-1	NA	few	TRBJ2-2	TGCAGTGCTTCCGCTTTAAATCTGCAGGCCGGGGAGCTGTTTTTT	CSASALNLQAGELFF
TRBV7-8	TRBD2	NA	TRBJ2-1	TGTGCCAGCAGCTTAGGGCTAGCGGGAGTAGTTTCCCATGAGCAGTTCTTC	CASSLGLAGVVSHEQFF
TRBV28	TRBD2	many	TRBJ2-7	TGTGCCAGCAGTTTTCTAGCGGGAGCCCACGAGCAGTACTTC	CASSFLAGAHEQYF
TRBV12-3/TRBV12-4	NA	many	TRBJ2-7	TGTGCCAGCAGTCTGTCCGGGATAGCCGAGCAGTACTTC	CASSLSGIAEQYF
TRBV19	NA	NA	TRBJ2-6	TGTGCCAGTAGTACTTGGGGCTCTGGGGCCAACGTCCTGACTTTC	CASSTWGSGANVLTF
TRBV6-2/TRBV6-3	NA	few	TRBJ2-5	TGTGCCAGCAGTTTCGGGGAGGAGGAGACCCAGTACTTC	CASSFGEEETQYF
TRBV12-3/TRBV12-4	TRBD1	few	TRBJ1-5	TGTGCCAGCAGCTTTGGACAGGGGAGTCAGCCCCAGCATTTT	CASSFGQGSQPQHF
TRBV7-9	NA	few	TRBJ2-7	TGTGCCAGCAGCTTGGGACACGCGGACGAGCAGTACTTC	CASSLGHADEQYF
TRBV5-1	NA	NA	TRBJ2-1	TGCGCCAGCAGCCGGGAAGGGGCTGAGCAGTTCTTC	CASSREGAEQFF
TRBV5-1	TRBD2	NA	TRBJ2-3	TGCGCCAGCAGCTTGTCGGCGGGAGGGACAGATACGCAGTATTTT	CASSLSAGGTDTQYF
TRBV11-2	NA	few	TRBJ1-4	TGTGCCAGCAGCTCGGGGACGGGCCTTAGGGAAAAACTGTTTTTT	CASSSGTGLREKLFF